This is a list of T cell receptor beta chains from one sample in a study of blood T cell repertoires in COVID-19. TCRdb keeps only in-frame clones here, not all; method: immunoSEQ multiplex PCR. The table records about 390,000 clones, about 90% of them present only once. Sequencing used peripheral blood. These receptors were collected from a woman aged 60-75 years with COVID-19, enrolled during active disease. CDR3s include the opening cysteine and the closing phenylalanine or tryptophan. The order of the fields is J gene, V gene, CDR3 protein.

TRBJ1-6 TRBV12-1 CASSRPAGPNSPLHF
TRBJ1-2 TRBV3-1/TRBV3-2 CASSPTTGGYGYTF
TRBJ2-7 TRBV5-1 CASSLASGQADYEQYF
TRBJ1-1 TRBV6-2/TRBV6-3 CASSLQGGTEAFF
TRBJ2-7 TRBV4-1 CASSHIPGLQSSYEQYF
TRBJ1-1 TRBV3-1/TRBV3-2 CASSPPGGSTEAFF
TRBJ2-1 TRBV4-2 CASSTSGQGNNEQFF
TRBJ1-2 TRBV30 CAWRPDRARGYTF
TRBJ2-7 TRBV5-1 CASSLQGVSDYEQYF
TRBJ2-7 TRBV7-6 CASSLDGGSSYEQYF
TRBJ1-5 TRBV7-9 CASSIGQGAGNQPQHF
TRBJ2-3 TRBV4-1 CASSGAATGTGERDTQYF
TRBJ2-7 TRBV2 CASHSGVWYF
TRBJ2-2 TRBV5-4 CASRDRGLNTGELFF
TRBJ1-4 TRBV29-1 CSVLESNEKLFF